This T cell receptor (beta chain) is from a study of cytotoxic CD8 clonotypes in ibrutinib-treated CLL. Study at large: Patient counts were approximately 12 relapsed/refractory, 15 treatment-naive and about 17 IGHV unmutated. General study findings and limits: Public clonotypes were rare and shrank or held steady on treatment.

The repertoire was sequenced with immunoSEQ multiplex PCR; TCRdb's copy has only in-frame clones and lacks some. This table holds approximately 140,000 clones, around 77% found once. The germline V gene has CDR1 MDHEN and CDR2 SYDVKM. This CDR3 has 12 amino acids. Trimming took off 5 bases at V and 5 bases at J, with 8 bases between the two ends. As to this clone: Its specificity is not known.

The V and J genes are TRBV28 and TRBJ2-3; D uncertain. This sequence originates from a human donor with chronic lymphocytic leukemia. The source material was PBMCs, sampled after 12 months of ibrutinib treatment. CDR3 in DNA: TGTGCCAGCAGTATCAGAAGAGATACGCAGTATTTT. It codes for CASSIRRDTQYF. Supplemented by reference TRBV28 and TRBJ2-3, the full variable domain reads DVKVTQSSRYLVKRTGEKVFLECVQDMDHENMFWYRQDPGLGLRLIYFSYDVKMKEKGDIPEGYSVSREKKERFSLILESASTNQTSMYLCASSIRRDTQYFGPGTRLTVL.